This T cell receptor beta chain was found in a study of human T cells and chemical hapten exposure. For the study at large: A mostly female patient group had alopecia areata, totalis or universalis.

This clonotype has a count of ten or more. Its antigen is undetermined. TCRdb analysed the RACE reads with MiXCR anew, one entry per CDR3 protein. Of about 140,000 distinct CDR3 sequences detected, roughly 12% appear once; the ten largest clones hold under 1.5%. Study observations and caveats: High-frequency TCRs, those above 1 in 1000, stayed the same after DPC sensitization.

The V end lost 0 bases, the J end lost 0 bases, and 8 bases lay between the germline ends. The length of the CDR3 is 15 residues. The germline gives CDR1 ENHRY, CDR2 SYGVKD. As for time point: patch test 2, 6 weeks after DPC sensitization. Treatment here: therapeutic diphenylcyclopropenone sensitization with weekly scalp DPC. At every patch-test visit, blood was drawn before the patch test was applied. This receptor was taken from a woman in her forties or fifties with alopecia areata. Some clones in this sample may be carry-over from other donors' samples. The chain is built from TRBV10-3 and TRBJ1-1; tentatively, D is TRBD1 (5 bases). The sample in question was whole blood, obtained in connection with sensitization to the hapten diphenylcyclopropenone (DPC). CDR3 residues: CAISESRGMNTEAFF. CDR3 coding DNA: TGTGCCATCAGTGAGTCGAGGGGCATGAACACTGAAGCTTTCTTT.